This note documents a single TCR beta chain sequence. This entry comes from a study of blood T cell repertoires in COVID-19. For the study at large: Donors in the United States, Italy and Spain gave samples during acute or convalescent COVID-19. The analysed material was cDNA or gDNA that came from T cells, B-cell-depleted T cells, or PBMCs.

In the authors' workflow: Cell counts per sample came from amplifying reference gene primers. The assay was immunoSEQ multiplex PCR, and TCRdb's table has in-frame clones only and misses some. That table supplies the V and J calls and clone size; D and trimming were determined from the DNA. The repertoire holds roughly 80,000 clones, with 65% to 85% as singletons. This CDR3 region has 16 residues. This TCR was recovered from a man aged 55 to 70 with active or convalescent COVID-19. Sequences were obtained from peripheral blood. This rearrangement joins TRBV21-1 to TRBJ2-7; the D call TRBD1 from the table was never checked on the DNA. TRBV21-1 is flagged as a pseudogene. Written as DNA, the CDR3 is TGTGCCAGCGGCTTACAGGGGGCAGGAGGTCACCACGAGCAGTACTTC. Protein sequence: CASGLQGAGGHHEQYF.